The 32 T cell receptor beta chains reported below all come from one sample, sequenced in a study of cytomegalovirus exposure and HLA in healthy donors. The PCR contained 60 Vbeta and 13 Jbeta primers. Sequencing used immunoSEQ multiplex PCR; TCRdb keeps in-frame clones, though not all of them. Among 50,000 to 70,000 clones listed, 65% to 75% were seen once. Sequences were obtained from PBMCs. These TCRs come from a man younger than 40 in good health and CMV-seropositive.

As to this clone: Its ends do not fully match the called genes, so a read error is possible. DNA of the CDR3: TGCGCCAGCAGCCCCTGGAGGGGAGACACTGAAGCTTTCTTT. Translation: CASSPWRGDTEAFF. This chain joins TRBV7-2 and TRBJ1-1; maybe TRBD1 (5 bases). This CDR3 has 14 amino acids. The germline V gene encodes CDR1 SGHTA and CDR2 FQGNSA.

CDR3: CAIRTGGDYTF. The CDR3 region has the DNA TGTGCCATTCGGACAGGGGGCGACTACACCTTC. The V call is TRBV28, the J call TRBJ1-2; 11 bases line up with TRBD1. V shed 10 bases and J 10 bases; nucleotides not matched to a gene: 5. Germline CDR1 reads MDHEN; CDR2 reads SYDVKM. This CDR3 comprises 11 residues.

In its sample, this clone was seen many times. The V gene is TRBV6-4, the J gene TRBJ2-3; 7 nucleotides agree with TRBD2. The CDR3 runs 15 residues. J lost 1 base, V lost 2 bases, and 3 bases had no gene match. Germline V lookup: CDR1 MRHNA, CDR2 SNTAGT. This CDR3 is CASSDRAGGTDTQYF. CDR3 sequence (DNA): TGTGCCAGCAGTGACCGGGCGGGGGGCACAGATACGCAGTATTTT.

The gene calls are TRBV6-5 and TRBJ1-1; 7 bases align to TRBD1. Germline V CDR1 and CDR2: MNHEY, SVGAGI. J gave up 4 bases and V 5 bases, and 10 bases lay outside the gene matches. The length of the CDR3 is 15 residues. The CDR3 region is CASSPSYRGGTEAFF. The CDR3 region has the DNA TGTGCCAGCAGTCCGTCCTACAGGGGCGGCACTGAAGCTTTCTTT.

DNA for the CDR3: TGTGCCAGCAGTTCCCCAACACCTAGCTACGAGCAGTACTTC. Protein product: CASSSPTPSYEQYF. J is TRBJ2-7 and V is TRBV28; D is undetermined. Germline V gene sequence: CDR1 MDHEN, CDR2 SYDVKM. The length of the CDR3 is 14 residues. Deletions cut 4 bases from V and 3 bases from J, with 13 bases between.

This clone was detected only once. The J gene is TRBJ2-1, the V gene TRBV7-8; TRBD1 aligns across 8 bases. Germline lookup yields CDR1 SGHVS and CDR2 FQNEAQ. Losses at the gene ends were 7 bases for V and 2 bases for J; bases not matched to a gene: 7. The length of the CDR3 is 15 residues. CDR3 loop: CASTSGQGAYNEQFF. The CDR3 DNA is TGTGCCAGCACCTCCGGACAGGGAGCCTACAATGAGCAGTTCTTC.

This chain joins TRBV6-1 and TRBJ2-5; 11 bases fit TRBD1. Trimming removed 6 bases from V and 4 bases from J; junction bases left unmatched: 4. There are 14 residues in the CDR3. Germline V lookup: CDR1 MNHNS, CDR2 SASEGT. DNA of the CDR3: TGTGCCAGCAGGGACAGGGGGCGAGGAGAGACCCAGTACTTC. This translates into CASRDRGRGETQYF.

The table lists this clone with a few counts. The J gene is TRBJ1-1, the V gene TRBV6-6; a possible D gene is TRBD1 (6 bases). Trimming took 2 bases from V and 0 from J, leaving 7 bases between them. The CDR3 length is 14 residues. In germline, CDR1 is MNHNY, CDR2 SVGAGI (reference sequence). The CDR3 is CASSYRTVNTEAFF. The CDR3 DNA follows: TGTGCCAGCAGTTACCGGACAGTGAACACTGAAGCTTTCTTT.

This clone has just one count. Different DNA sequences within this sample yield the same CDR3. The chain couples TRBV7-6 to TRBJ1-2; D is uncertain. Germline V gives CDR1 SGHVS, CDR2 FNYEAQ. V was trimmed by 1 base and J by 3 bases, leaving 12 bases between them. The CDR3 is 15 amino acids. CDR3 protein: CASSLDAALDYGYTF. CDR3 in DNA: TGTGCCAGCAGCTTAGACGCAGCGCTCGACTATGGCTACACCTTC.

The chain couples TRBV30 to TRBJ1-3; D is perhaps TRBD1 (5 bases). This CDR3 contains 14 residues. Germline-derived CDR1 and CDR2 are GTSNPN and SVGIG (reference sequence). Trimming pared 4 bases from V and 2 bases from J, leaving 12 bases between. The CDR3 sequence: CAWTQGSPGNTIYF. Here the CDR3 DNA reads TGTGCCTGGACCCAGGGCTCTCCTGGAAACACCATATATTTT.

This clone has a single count. V usage is TRBV21-1 and J usage is TRBJ1-2; the D call in the table, TRBD1, was not verified against the DNA. TRBV21-1 is annotated as a pseudogene. This CDR3 is 11 amino acids long. The CDR3 loop is CASLGQVRYTF. In nucleotides, the CDR3 is TGTGCCAGCCTCGGACAGGTTCGCTACACCTTC.

V usage is TRBV27 and J usage is TRBJ2-7, with 10 bases lining up with TRBD1. Germline V gene lookup returns CDR1 MNHEY and CDR2 SMNVEV (reference sequence). CDR3 size: 16 residues. V lost 5 bases and J lost 0; bases outside the gene matches: 7. CDR3 in amino acids: CASSTRTGGSSYEQYF. The CDR3 DNA is TGTGCCAGCAGTACGCGGACAGGGGGGAGCTCCTACGAGCAGTACTTC.

The chain joins TRBV7-2 to TRBJ1-1; D might be TRBD1 (6 bases). The CDR3 extends over 15 amino acids. The V gene lost 7 bases and the J gene lost 4 bases, with 19 bases spanning the gap. Germline-derived CDR1 and CDR2 are SGHTA and FQGNSA. CDR3 in amino acids: CASNPPGHRFTEAFF. CDR3 nucleotides: TGTGCCAGCAACCCCCCGGGACACCGATTCACTGAAGCTTTCTTT.

The chain couples TRBV5-1 to TRBJ2-6; tentative D call: TRBD2 (5 bases). Germline values: CDR1 SGHRS, CDR2 YFSETQ. CDR3 size: 15 residues. Between the trimmed V and J ends, which lost 6 bases and 4 bases, there was a span of 14 bases. This CDR3 reads CASTEGYLGANVLTF. The CDR3, as DNA: TGCGCCAGCACCGAGGGATATCTGGGGGCCAACGTCCTGACTTTC.

The V gene is TRBV5-4, the J gene TRBJ2-1; 14 bases map to TRBD2. V gave up 4 bases and J gave up 6 bases; unmatched junction bases: 3. Germline V gene sequence: CDR1 SGHNT, CDR2 YYREEE (reference sequence). This CDR3 has 15 amino acids. The CDR3 DNA is TGTGCCAGCAGCACGGGACTAGCGGGGGCCAATGAGCAGTTCTTC. It is translated as CASSTGLAGANEQFF.

This clone came up once. V and J are TRBV5-4 and TRBJ2-7, with TRBD2 as a possible D gene (7 bases). Germline CDR1 SGHNT, CDR2 YYREEE (reference sequence). V lost 2 bases to trimming and J lost 3 bases, with 15 bases between them. CDR3 length equals 15 residues. CDR3 residues: CASSFRAGALYEQYF. The CDR3 DNA follows: TGTGCCAGCAGCTTCAGGGCGGGGGCCCTCTACGAGCAGTACTTC.

The gene calls are TRBV30 and TRBJ1-2, with D unresolved. Trimming took 4 bases from V and 7 from J, leaving 13 bases between them. Germline CDR1 reads GTSNPN; CDR2 reads SVGIG (reference sequence). This CDR3 comprises 12 residues. The CDR3 spells CAWISGGCGYTF. The CDR3 DNA follows: TGTGCCTGGATATCTGGCGGATGTGGCTACACCTTC.

V usage is TRBV11-3 and J usage is TRBJ2-1; TRBD2 aligns across 9 bases. With 2 bases clipped from V and 5 bases from J, the junction kept 13 bases outside the gene matches. This CDR3 region has 18 residues. Germline CDR1 reads SGHNT; CDR2 reads YENEEA. The CDR3 here is CASSLRGGGVWTHNEQFF. DNA of the CDR3: TGTGCCAGCAGCTTACGCGGGGGGGGCGTCTGGACCCACAATGAGCAGTTCTTC.

This clone was observed a single time. The chain carries TRBV9 and TRBJ2-7, with 11 positions matching TRBD1. V was clipped by 1 base and J by 3 bases; unmatched bases: 3. The CDR3 loop spans 15 amino acids. Germline-derived CDR1 and CDR2 are SGDLS and YYNGEE. The CDR3 sequence is CASSVSGTGGYEQYF. DNA for the CDR3: TGTGCCAGCAGCGTATCCGGGACAGGGGGCTACGAGCAGTACTTC.

J is TRBJ2-6 and V is TRBV2; D perhaps matches TRBD2 (6 bases). The CDR3 runs 15 residues. Germline loops: CDR1 SNHLY, CDR2 FYNNEI. Trimming pared 2 bases from V and 11 bases from J, leaving 16 bases between. The CDR3 region has the DNA TGTGCCAGCAGTGAATTCCCGGGACTCGCAGACGTCCTGACTTTC. Protein: CASSEFPGLADVLTF.

This clone has just a few counts. This chain joins TRBV27 and TRBJ1-6; D is perhaps TRBD1 (6 bases). Germline V gene data show CDR1 as MNHEY and CDR2 as SMNVEV (reference sequence). V was pared by 7 bases and J by 7 bases, with 14 bases between. This CDR3 region has 14 residues. In DNA form, the CDR3 reads TGTGCCAGCAATGTACAGGGTCCGAATTCACCCCTCCACTTT. Protein: CASNVQGPNSPLHF.

The chain combines TRBV2 with TRBJ1-1; TRBD1 matches at 8 bases. CDR1 is SNHLY, CDR2 FYNNEI, per germline. The CDR3 is 16 residues long. Losses at the gene ends were 8 bases for V and 4 bases for J; bases not matched to a gene: 15. The DNA for the CDR3 is TGTGCCAGCCGACGCCTCGGACAGGGAAAAGGCACTGAAGCTTTCTTT. As protein: CASRRLGQGKGTEAFF.

The chain couples TRBV7-9 to TRBJ1-1; 9 bases are a match to TRBD1. This CDR3 is built from 15 residues. The trim removed 2 bases at V and 7 bases at J, leaving 8 bases unmatched. Germline V gene data show CDR1 as SEHNR and CDR2 as FQNEAQ (reference sequence). The CDR3 DNA sequence: TGTGCCAGCAGCTTATTAACAGGGGGCGAGGGTGAAGCTTTCTTT. It translates to CASSLLTGGEGEAFF.

This chain joins TRBV6-6 and TRBJ2-7, with 10 bases that match TRBD2. Germline V CDR1 and CDR2: MNHNY, SVGAGI (reference sequence). The CDR3 has 15 amino acids. The V gene end was trimmed by 5 bases and the J gene end by 4 bases; junction bases not matched to a gene: 8. The CDR3 spells CASSILTSGLYEQYF. CDR3 DNA sequence: TGTGCCAGCAGTATTCTGACTAGCGGGTTATACGAGCAGTACTTC.

The sample holds a few counts of this clone. J is TRBJ1-1 and V is TRBV5-1; 11 bases align to TRBD1. The CDR3 covers 15 residues. The trim removed 4 bases at V and 1 base at J, leaving 3 bases unmatched. Germline lookup yields CDR1 SGHRS and CDR2 YFSETQ. The chain's CDR3 is CASSRGQGGNTEAFF. The CDR3 coding sequence is TGCGCCAGCAGCCGGGGACAGGGGGGGAACACTGAAGCTTTCTTT.

Here the CDR3 DNA reads TGTGCCAGCAGCTTCAGAGGAGGTGAAAAACTGTTTTTT. Translated: CASSFRGGEKLFF. V is TRBV7-2 and J is TRBJ1-4; D remains ambiguous. Germline loops: CDR1 SGHTA, CDR2 FQGNSA. The V and J ends lost 3 bases and 7 bases respectively, with 9 bases between them. The CDR3 totals 13 residues.

This clone has only a few counts. The rearrangement joins TRBV6-1 to TRBJ1-5, with a possible D match to TRBD1 (6 bases). The CDR3 spans 15 residues. Trimming removed 5 bases from V and 1 base from J, with 12 bases in between. Germline V lookup: CDR1 MNHNS, CDR2 SASEGT. The CDR3 is CASSKQGLSNQPQHF. CDR3 in DNA: TGTGCCAGCAGTAAACAGGGCTTAAGCAATCAGCCCCAGCATTTT.

V is TRBV28 and J is TRBJ1-5; unclear D gene. The CDR3 loop spans 15 amino acids. V gave up 3 bases and J gave up 9 bases, with 18 bases separating them. In germline, CDR1 is MDHEN, CDR2 SYDVKM. CDR3 residues: CASSLFGHGEGPQHF. The CDR3 bases are TGTGCCAGCAGTTTGTTCGGGCACGGGGAGGGGCCCCAGCATTTT.

The gene calls are TRBV6-4 and TRBJ2-3; TRBD2 is a possible D gene (6 bases). V lost 0 bases and J 1 base, leaving 8 bases between the germline ends. Looked up from germline, CDR1 is MRHNA and CDR2 is SNTAGT. The CDR3 runs to 15 residues. CDR3 region: CASSDSGGGTDTQYF. Here the CDR3 DNA reads TGTGCCAGCAGTGACTCCGGCGGGGGCACAGATACGCAGTATTTT.

This chain links TRBV27 with TRBJ1-2; 7 bases map to TRBD1. V gave up 6 bases and J gave up 7 bases; unmatched junction bases: 8. Germline lookup yields CDR1 MNHEY and CDR2 SMNVEV (reference sequence). This CDR3 comprises 13 residues. The CDR3 DNA follows: TGTGCCAGCAGGATACAGGGGATTGGTGGCTACACCTTC. It is translated as CASRIQGIGGYTF.

Only a few counts were recorded for this clone. This chain connects TRBV4-3 to TRBJ2-7; D might be TRBD1 (6 bases). V shed 11 bases and J shed 0 bases, with 14 bases lying between them. Germline V lookup: CDR1 LGHNA, CDR2 YSLEER. The CDR3 totals 13 residues. The CDR3 here is CAGRDTASYEQYF. DNA of the CDR3: TGCGCCGGCCGGGACACCGCCTCCTACGAGCAGTACTTC.

The chain combines TRBV27 with TRBJ1-1; D is possibly TRBD1 (5 bases). Trimming stripped 3 bases from V and 4 bases from J, with 12 bases between. This CDR3 contains 14 residues. Germline V gene data show CDR1 as MNHEY and CDR2 as SMNVEV (reference sequence). Written as DNA, the CDR3 is TGTGCCAGCAGTTTCACCAGGGTTGGCACTGAAGCTTTCTTT. Amino acids: CASSFTRVGTEAFF.